This entry is about one T cell receptor beta chain. The specificity of this receptor is unknown. The sample holds no much larger clone one base away, and base qualities are not on file. The sample's time point label is to be understood as: sample taken at primary tumor resection. For TCR sequencing, whole RNA was extracted from tumor and nontumor lung tissue, or from cryopreserved PBMC samples, and no cell sorting was done. The donors were around 69 patients from the lung TRACERx cohort who had early-stage, untreated non-small cell lung cancer. Patients were selected for TCR sequencing only if sufficient RNA was available from at least two tumor regions. These data belong to a study of spatial heterogeneity in lung cancer (dated by TCRdb to about 2019). For the wider study: Beta-chain transcripts were consistently detected in greater numbers than alpha-chain transcripts, which likely reflects a higher abundance of beta-chain transcripts. At surgery, some 200 tumor regions, 61 to 75 matched nontumor lung samples and fewer than 60 PBMC samples were TCR-sequenced for both alpha and beta chains. The study quantitatively compared TCR alpha and beta repertoires across multiple tumor regions, matched nontumor lung and blood in non-small cell lung cancer. TCR repertoire features were related to nonsynonymous mutation counts determined by whole-exome sequencing of tumor tissue. In the raw uncorrected reads, each unique combination of TCR and UMI appeared more than ten times on average. Overall study results and their limits: Confirming at a functional level the hypothesis that regional TCRs recognize regional mutations was considered to require additional single-cell paired TCR alpha and beta sequencing. Ubiquitous expanded tumor TCRs were detected in blood more often at tumor resection than at routine follow-up.

The library relied on 5' RACE. The data were produced on a NextSeq 500. The TCR library protocol attached a unique molecular identifier to each TCR cDNA molecule to allow correction of PCR and sequencing errors. The study's processing was this. Decombinator tools were used for TCR identification, UMI-based error correction and CDR3 extraction. TCRs above a frequency of 2 per 1,000, corresponding to the top 1% of the tumor frequency distribution, were defined as expanded. Renyi diversity was computed with the R vegan package after each repertoire had been subsampled 100 times to 5,000 TCRs. CDR3 similarity networks were constructed using string-kernel similarity of amino acid triplets, with links drawn between CDR3s whose pairwise similarity was above 0.82. The public reads were run again by TCRdb, first through fastp at Q25 and then through MiXCR, and only productive beta chains were kept. CDR3 protein sequences are deduplicated, and each keeps its most common genes and DNA. Here the V and J calls rest on TCRdb's processing, not on the authors' analysis. The sample contains 77,000 or so distinct CDR3 sequences, about a fifth of them found a single time. The top ten hold roughly 6.2% of the sample.

Trimming at the junction amounts to 0 bases on V and 0 bases on J, and the germline ends lie 10 bases apart. Inclusive of the bounding cysteine and phenylalanine, the CDR3 is 16 residues long. Only the CDR3 DNA is retained, 48 bases long and in frame from the first base. The germline V gene supplies CDR1 MGHRA and CDR2 YSYEKL. Sequencing used PBMCs, obtained at surgery. The chain is made from TRBV4-1 and TRBJ2-3; no confident D gene assignment can be made. This sequence originates from a male donor with early-stage non-small cell lung cancer. The encoded CDR3 is CASSQDWAPSTDTQYF. Read as DNA, the sequence is TGCGCCAGCAGCCAAGATTGGGCCCCTAGCACAGATACGCAGTATTTT.